The 16 T cell receptor beta chains below come from one sample, sequenced in a study of T cell clonotyping in hematopoietic cell transplantation. Time point: recipient sample about 28 days before transplant, after cytoreduction. Assay: immunoSEQ multiplex PCR; the TCRdb copy retains only in-frame clones and omits some. The table records about 11,000 clones, more than 85% of them present only once. Specimen: peripheral blood mononuclear cells, collected before stem cell transplant. The source of these receptors is a woman aged 40 to 55 with acute myeloid leukemia. Some clones in this sample may be carry-over from other donors' samples.

The rearrangement joins TRBV2 to TRBJ2-6; 7 nucleotides match TRBD2. V shed 11 bases and J 4 bases; nucleotides not matched to a gene: 8. The CDR3 has 14 amino acids. Germline CDR1 and CDR2: SNHLY and FYNNEI. CDR3 loop: CARNREAGANVLTF. The CDR3 DNA is TGTGCCCGCAATCGGGAGGCCGGGGCCAACGTCCTGACTTTC.

This clone was seen only once. V gene TRBV5-1 combines with J gene TRBJ2-5; D possibly corresponds to TRBD2 (5 bases). This CDR3 comprises 15 residues. Germline-derived CDR1 and CDR2 are SGHRS and YFSETQ. V shed 0 bases and J shed 2 bases, with 11 bases lying between them. This chain's CDR3 is CASSLGGAMQETQYF. The CDR3 nucleotides read TGCGCCAGCAGCTTGGGGGGAGCTATGCAAGAGACCCAGTACTTC.

The genes are TRBV10-3 and TRBJ2-5, with TRBD2 as a possible D gene (6 bases). CDR3 size: 13 residues. Germline CDR1 is ENHRY and CDR2 is SYGVKD. V lost 10 bases, J lost 4 bases, and 16 bases lay in between. Here the CDR3 DNA reads TGTGCCACCTCGGGGGTGAGTTCAGAGACCCAGTACTTC. It is translated as CATSGVSSETQYF.

This clone was seen only a few times. The rearrangement joins TRBV19 to TRBJ2-1, with D possibly matching TRBD1 (5 bases). The CDR3 extends over 15 amino acids. The germline V gene has CDR1 LNHDA and CDR2 SQIVND (reference sequence). V lost 1 base and J lost 0, with 7 bases in between. The CDR3, as DNA: TGTGCCAGTAGTATAGGGGGCCCCTCCTACAATGAGCAGTTCTTC. Translation gives CASSIGGPSYNEQFF.

The J gene is TRBJ2-3, the V gene TRBV30, with 8 bases lining up with TRBD2. The CDR3 consists of 13 residues. J gave up 6 bases and V 8 bases, and 10 bases lay outside the gene matches. Germline V gives CDR1 GTSNPN, CDR2 SVGIG (reference sequence). The CDR3 reads CAASQRERDTQYF. The DNA of the CDR3 is TGTGCCGCCTCCCAGCGGGAGCGGGATACGCAGTATTTT.

The chain combines TRBV27 with TRBJ1-2; weak D call: TRBD1 (5 bases). The CDR3 has 12 residues. With 6 bases removed from V and 4 bases from J, the gap between germline ends came to 9 bases. The germline gives CDR1 MNHEY, CDR2 SMNVEV (reference sequence). CDR3 in amino acids: CASSGGSYGYTF. DNA of the CDR3: TGTGCCAGCAGCGGGGGGTCCTATGGCTACACCTTC.

CDR3 sequence (DNA): TGTGCCAGCAACCCCTACAGGGTAAACTCCTACAATGAGCAGTTCTTC. This encodes CASNPYRVNSYNEQFF. V usage is TRBV7-8 and J usage is TRBJ2-1; TRBD1 might be the D (6 bases). Per the germline V gene, CDR1 is SGHVS and CDR2 is FQNEAQ. V was clipped by 7 bases and J by 0 bases, with 16 bases between them. This CDR3 comprises 16 residues.

V usage is TRBV30 and J usage is TRBJ2-3, with D unresolved. With 4 bases removed from V and 0 bases from J, the gap between germline ends came to 8 bases. The V gene's germline CDR1 is GTSNPN and CDR2 SVGIG (reference sequence). This CDR3 spans 13 amino acids. The DNA for the CDR3 is TGTGCCTGGAATTATCGGAGCACAGATACGCAGTATTTT. Its translation: CAWNYRSTDTQYF.

The gene calls are TRBV4-1 and TRBJ2-1, with 7 nucleotides matching TRBD2. Trimming cost V 1 base and J 5 bases; bases outside gene matches: 8. Per germline, CDR1 MGHRA and CDR2 YSYEKL. This CDR3 contains 16 residues. The CDR3 DNA is TGCGCCAGCAGCCAAGTGTATCGCGGGAGCCACAATGAGCAGTTCTTC. Encoded protein: CASSQVYRGSHNEQFF.

The rearrangement links TRBV19 to TRBJ2-7; no clear D gene. CDR3 length: 12 amino acids. V lost 5 bases and J 9 bases, leaving 14 bases between the germline ends. Germline loops: CDR1 LNHDA, CDR2 SQIVND (reference sequence). CDR3 DNA: TGTGCCAGTAGTGACCCCCTAGGCGGGCAGTACTTC. Amino acid sequence: CASSDPLGGQYF. Filled out from reference TRBV19 and TRBJ2-7, the complete variable domain reads DGGITQSPKYLFRKEGQNVTLSCEQNLNHDAMYWYRQDPGQGLRLIYYSQIVNDFQKGDIAEGYSVSREKKESFPLTVTSAQKNPTAFYLCASSDPLGGQYFGPGTRLTVT.

This clone has only one observation. The gene calls are TRBV11-2 and TRBJ2-1; weak D call: TRBD2 (6 bases). CDR1 is SGHAT, CDR2 FQNNGV, per germline. V was pared by 1 base and J by 13 bases, with 14 bases between. The CDR3 is made up of 13 amino acids. The CDR3 spells CASSLVGGGVQFF. Here the CDR3 DNA reads TGTGCCAGCAGCTTAGTTGGGGGAGGAGTCCAGTTCTTC.

The rearrangement uses TRBV7-3 and TRBJ2-2; D is perhaps TRBD1 (5 bases). The CDR3 length is 16 residues. V gave up 1 base and J gave up 0 bases, with 9 bases separating them. The germline gives CDR1 SGHTA, CDR2 FQGTGA. CDR3 protein: CASSLRQGTNTGELFF. Here the CDR3 DNA reads TGTGCCAGCAGCTTAAGGCAGGGAACGAACACCGGGGAGCTGTTTTTT.

The chain links TRBV2 to TRBJ1-1; 7 nucleotides line up with TRBD1. CDR3 length: 12 residues. Germline values: CDR1 SNHLY, CDR2 FYNNEI. V lost 3 bases, J lost 9 bases, and 4 bases stayed unmatched. The CDR3 is CASSDTGQKAFF. The CDR3 region has the DNA TGTGCCAGCAGTGATACGGGACAGAAAGCTTTCTTT.

CDR3 sequence: CASGSSSGIIDTQYF. The CDR3 region has the DNA TGTGCTAGTGGTTCATCTAGCGGGATCATAGATACGCAGTATTTT. This chain joins TRBV12-5 and TRBJ2-3, with 9 nucleotides matching TRBD2. The length of the CDR3 is 15 residues. The V gene's germline CDR1 is LGHNT and CDR2 FRNRAP. The J segment lost 5 bases and the V segment lost 4 bases, leaving 7 bases of the junction unmatched.

This rearrangement joins TRBV19 to TRBJ2-7; D is possibly TRBD1 (6 bases). The V end was cut by 5 bases, the J end by 8 bases, with 13 bases between. CDR3 length equals 12 residues. CDR1 and CDR2 (germline): LNHDA, SQIVND (reference sequence). CDR3: CASSAYREQQYF. The CDR3 DNA is TGTGCCAGTAGTGCGTACAGGGAGCAGCAGTACTTC. Supplemented by reference TRBV19 and TRBJ2-7, the full variable domain reads DGGITQSPKYLFRKEGQNVTLSCEQNLNHDAMYWYRQDPGQGLRLIYYSQIVNDFQKGDIAEGYSVSREKKESFPLTVTSAQKNPTAFYLCASSAYREQQYFGPGTRLTVT.

The chain uses TRBV19 and TRBJ1-3, with D tentatively TRBD1 (6 bases). The CDR3 has 18 amino acids. V was clipped by 5 bases and J by 0 bases, with 20 bases between them. The germline gives CDR1 LNHDA, CDR2 SQIVND (reference sequence). CDR3: CASSWTASGKTSGNTIYF. CDR3 bases: TGTGCCAGTAGTTGGACAGCGTCCGGAAAAACCTCTGGAAACACCATATATTTT.